Each of the 27 T cell receptor beta chains below was sequenced from the same sample in a study of cytotoxic CD8 clonotypes in ibrutinib-treated CLL. The method was immunoSEQ multiplex PCR; TCRdb's version includes in-frame clones alone and lacks a portion of them. This table holds some 8,000 clones, around 85% found once. Specimen: PBMCs, collected before ibrutinib treatment. All receptors derive from a human donor with chronic lymphocytic leukemia.

The chain is built from TRBV7-9 and TRBJ2-7, with D uncertain. This CDR3 region has 12 residues. V was trimmed by 10 bases and J by 2 bases, leaving 12 bases between them. The V gene's germline CDR1 is SEHNR and CDR2 FQNEAQ (reference sequence). The CDR3 region has the DNA TGTGCCACCGGGCCGTCCCCCTACGAGCAGTACTTC. Amino acids: CATGPSPYEQYF. Full variable domain (missing parts from reference TRBV7-9 and TRBJ2-7): DTGVSQNPRHKITKRGQNVTFRCDPISEHNRLYWYRQTLGQGPEFLTYFQNEAQLEKSRLLSDRFSAERPKGSFSTLEIQRTEQGDSAMYLCATGPSPYEQYFGPGTRLTVT.

The chain combines TRBV18 with TRBJ2-1; possible D gene TRBD1, 8 bases. This CDR3 is built from 15 residues. V was shortened by 1 base and J by 9 bases, with 16 bases between the two germline ends. Germline V gene sequence: CDR1 KGHSH, CDR2 LQKENI. The CDR3 protein is CASSPQQGGTSEQFF. The CDR3 nucleotides read TGTGCCAGCTCACCACAACAGGGGGGGACCTCTGAGCAGTTCTTC.

V usage is TRBV19 and J usage is TRBJ1-6, with 7 bases lining up with TRBD1. Germline V gene sequence: CDR1 LNHDA, CDR2 SQIVND (reference sequence). The junction had 4 bases not matched to a gene; V was cut back by 0 bases and J by 11 bases. The CDR3 extends over 14 amino acids. In nucleotides, the CDR3 is TGTGCCAGTAGTATAGAGACAGGGCCGGCACCCCTCCACTTT. Protein sequence: CASSIETGPAPLHF.

The chain is built from TRBV6-1 and TRBJ2-1; D gene uncertain. Trimming pared 5 bases from V and 14 bases from J, leaving 7 bases between. Per the germline V gene, CDR1 is MNHNS and CDR2 is SASEGT. The CDR3 totals 9 residues. The CDR3 spells CASSPRKFF. The CDR3 region has the DNA TGTGCCAGCAGTCCACGGAAGTTCTTC.

The CDR3 sequence is CASSGSGGTSTYNEQFF. The DNA of the CDR3 is TGTGCCAGCAGCGGATCCGGGGGGACTTCCACTTACAATGAGCAGTTCTTC. This chain joins TRBV7-3 and TRBJ2-1; 7 nucleotides agree with TRBD2. V shed 5 bases, J shed 4 bases, and the junction held 14 bases outside the gene matches. Germline V gene sequence: CDR1 SGHTA, CDR2 FQGTGA. The CDR3 length is 17 residues.

The chain carries TRBV28 and TRBJ2-2; TRBD2 aligns across 14 bases. CDR3 length equals 18 residues. Germline V gene lookup returns CDR1 MDHEN and CDR2 SYDVKM. V trimming: 2 bases; J trimming: 8 bases; junction bases outside the gene matches: 10. The CDR3 sequence is CASSLGLAGGPLGGELFF. In nucleotides, the CDR3 is TGTGCCAGCAGTTTAGGACTAGCGGGAGGCCCTCTCGGGGGGGAGCTGTTTTTT.

The V and J genes are TRBV9 and TRBJ1-2; D ambiguous. Germline CDR1 SGDLS, CDR2 YYNGEE. The CDR3 has 12 amino acids. Trimming stripped 4 bases from V and 4 bases from J, with 8 bases between. Written as DNA, the CDR3 is TGTGCCAGCAGCCCGGACCTCTATGGCTACACCTTC. It codes for CASSPDLYGYTF.

V and J are TRBV14 and TRBJ2-3; 7 bases align to TRBD1. The CDR3 has 18 amino acids. Germline V CDR1 and CDR2: SGHDN, FVKESK. V dropped 0 bases and J dropped 2; count of bases not matched to a gene: 11. The CDR3 region is CASSQDFGQAGITDTQYF. Here the CDR3 DNA reads TGTGCCAGCAGCCAAGATTTTGGACAGGCAGGGATCACAGATACGCAGTATTTT.

The chain carries TRBV6-5 and TRBJ2-1, with D perhaps given as TRBD1 or TRBD2 (5 bases each). V was shortened by 0 bases and J by 0 bases, with 9 bases between the two germline ends. Looked up from germline, CDR1 is MNHEY and CDR2 is SVGAGI. CDR3 length: 16 amino acids. CDR3 region: CASSYSLGTSYNEQFF. The CDR3 coding sequence is TGTGCCAGCAGTTACTCGTTAGGGACCTCCTACAATGAGCAGTTCTTC.

J is TRBJ2-7 and V is TRBV5-4; TRBD1 matches at 7 bases. Germline V CDR1 and CDR2: SGHNT, YYREEE (reference sequence). The CDR3 runs to 14 residues. V shed 4 bases, J shed 1 base, and the junction held 5 bases outside the gene matches. CDR3 in amino acids: CASSPSTGSYEQYF. CDR3 nucleotide sequence: TGTGCCAGCAGCCCCTCGACAGGGTCCTACGAGCAGTACTTC.

The chain uses TRBV6-1 and TRBJ2-6; D uncertain. The CDR3 has 13 residues. The germline V and J ends were trimmed by 6 bases and 2 bases, with 5 bases remaining between them. The V gene's germline CDR1 is MNHNS and CDR2 SASEGT. The CDR3 reads CASRGPGANVLTF. CDR3 in DNA: TGTGCCAGCAGGGGTCCTGGGGCCAACGTCCTGACTTTC.

The table lists this clone with a count of one. This chain uses TRBV18 with TRBJ1-1; TRBD1 might be the D (6 bases). CDR1 is KGHSH and CDR2 is LQKENI in the germline V gene. Trimming pared 3 bases from V and 4 bases from J, leaving 12 bases between. The CDR3 totals 14 residues. The CDR3 DNA reads TGTGCCAGCTCACCCGCCGGGGGCCCCACTGAAGCTTTCTTT. Translating gives CASSPAGGPTEAFF.

The V call is TRBV4-3, the J call TRBJ2-7, with 11 bases that match TRBD1. Germline values: CDR1 LGHNA, CDR2 YSLEER. V was pared by 1 base and J by 6 bases, with 2 bases of the junction left unmatched. The CDR3 consists of 14 residues. This CDR3 is CASSQGTGGSEQYF. Written as DNA, the CDR3 is TGCGCCAGCAGCCAAGGGACAGGGGGCTCCGAGCAGTACTTC.

This chain connects TRBV5-4 to TRBJ2-1, with D possibly TRBD1 on 7 matching bases. CDR1 is SGHNT and CDR2 is YYREEE in the germline V gene (reference sequence). CDR3 length: 16 residues. V was clipped by 1 base and J by 5 bases, with 16 bases between them. In DNA, the CDR3 is TGTGCCAGCAGCTTGTCAGGCGGCAGGGGGGACAATGAGCAGTTCTTC. It specifies CASSLSGGRGDNEQFF.

The rearrangement joins TRBV28 to TRBJ1-5; TRBD1 aligns across 7 bases. CDR3 size: 12 residues. Germline V gene data show CDR1 as MDHEN and CDR2 as SYDVKM. Trimming at V came to 6 bases and at J to 4 bases, leaving 0 bases not matched to a gene. The CDR3 here is CASRDRNQPQHF. The CDR3 DNA reads TGTGCCAGCAGGGACAGGAATCAGCCCCAGCATTTT.

The chain recombines TRBV2 with TRBJ1-5; a possible D gene is TRBD1 (6 bases). This CDR3 comprises 16 residues. Germline loops: CDR1 SNHLY, CDR2 FYNNEI. V lost 6 bases and J 5 bases, leaving 20 bases between the germline ends. DNA for the CDR3: TGTGCCAGCAGCCGAATGCCCACAGGGCTGGATCAGCCCCAGCATTTT. Translated, it gives CASSRMPTGLDQPQHF.

This clone was detected only once. The CDR3 DNA follows: TGTGCCAGCAGCAGGCTGACAGCAAGTGGGGAGCAGTACTTC. Its translation is CASSRLTASGEQYF. V is TRBV7-2 and J is TRBJ2-7; D possibly corresponds to TRBD1 (5 bases). There are 14 residues in the CDR3. V was clipped by 5 bases and J by 7 bases, with 18 bases between them. The germline V gene encodes CDR1 SGHTA and CDR2 FQGNSA.

The J gene is TRBJ2-7, the V gene TRBV7-2; tentatively, D is TRBD1 (6 bases). The V gene's germline CDR1 is SGHTA and CDR2 FQGNSA. V was cut by 5 bases and J by 6 bases, with 14 bases left in between. The CDR3 runs to 13 residues. The CDR3 here is CASSRTGNGEQYF. CDR3 coding DNA: TGTGCCAGCAGCCGAACAGGGAATGGCGAGCAGTACTTC.

This clone has only one observation. The genes are TRBV27 and TRBJ2-3; D may match TRBD1 or TRBD2 (6 bases each). Germline assignment: CDR1 MNHEY and CDR2 SMNVEV (reference sequence). V lost 8 bases and J 4 bases, leaving 16 bases between the germline ends. The CDR3 is made up of 14 amino acids. CDR3 in amino acids: CASRWGAVADTQYF. DNA for the CDR3: TGTGCCAGCCGGTGGGGGGCTGTAGCAGATACGCAGTATTTT.

The chain is built from TRBV11-2 and TRBJ1-1; D is ambiguous. Trimming removed 2 bases at V and 3 bases at J, with 7 bases between. This CDR3 is built from 13 residues. Germline values: CDR1 SGHAT, CDR2 FQNNGV. DNA for the CDR3: TGTGCCAGCAGCTTAAGGGAGGACACTGAAGCTTTCTTT. It specifies CASSLREDTEAFF.

The J gene is TRBJ1-2, the V gene TRBV18, with D possibly TRBD1 on 5 matching bases. Germline CDR1 reads KGHSH; CDR2 reads LQKENI. The CDR3 sequence is 13 residues long. The V end lost 2 bases, the J end lost 2 bases, and 6 bases lay between the germline ends. The CDR3 DNA reads TGTGCCAGCTCACCAGGGGCCAACTATGGCTACACCTTC. This encodes CASSPGANYGYTF.

The chain joins TRBV2 to TRBJ2-7; 9 bases align to TRBD2. CDR3 length: 16 residues. V gave up 10 bases and J gave up 0 bases; unmatched junction bases: 13. Germline assignment: CDR1 SNHLY and CDR2 FYNNEI. CDR3 loop: CANKAGGQRSSYEQYF. CDR3 DNA sequence: TGTGCCAACAAAGCGGGAGGTCAGAGGAGCTCCTACGAGCAGTACTTC.

This chain connects TRBV6-6 to TRBJ2-7; possibly TRBD1 for D (6 bases). With 0 bases removed from V and 3 bases from J, the gap between germline ends came to 9 bases. Germline assignment: CDR1 MNHNY and CDR2 SVGAGI (reference sequence). The CDR3 has 14 amino acids. The CDR3 here is CASSYSGQLYEQYF. The DNA for the CDR3 is TGTGCCAGCAGTTACTCGGGACAACTCTACGAGCAGTACTTC.

J is TRBJ1-2 and V is TRBV28; D is uncertain. V lost 6 bases, J lost 3 bases, and 14 bases lay in between. Germline CDR1 and CDR2: MDHEN and SYDVKM. This CDR3 has 14 residues. Here the CDR3 reads CASSPDGAHYGYTF. CDR3 in DNA: TGTGCCAGCAGCCCAGACGGAGCCCACTATGGCTACACCTTC.

The V gene is TRBV27, the J gene TRBJ2-2, with 9 bases aligning to TRBD2. The V gene's germline CDR1 is MNHEY and CDR2 SMNVEV (reference sequence). The CDR3 runs 15 residues. V trimming: 4 bases; J trimming: 5 bases; junction bases outside the gene matches: 5. Here the CDR3 reads CASSWGLAGTGELFF. For the CDR3, the DNA is TGTGCCAGCAGTTGGGGACTAGCAGGGACCGGGGAGCTGTTTTTT.

The V call is TRBV4-3, the J call TRBJ2-3; no clear D gene. This CDR3 comprises 12 residues. CDR1 LGHNA and CDR2 YSLEER come from the germline V gene. The V and J ends lost 2 bases and 3 bases respectively, with 3 bases between them. The CDR3, as DNA: TGCGCCAGCAGCCAAATAACAGATACGCAGTATTTT. Its protein is CASSQITDTQYF.

The chain employs TRBV7-2 and TRBJ1-2, with TRBD1 as a possible D gene (5 bases). Germline assignment: CDR1 SGHTA and CDR2 FQGNSA. The CDR3 is made up of 13 amino acids. V lost 7 bases to trimming and J lost 5 bases, with 14 bases between them. The CDR3 nucleotides read TGTGCCAGCAAGGGACCTTACTTTTATGGCTACACCTTC. It is translated as CASKGPYFYGYTF. The whole variable domain, remainder taken from reference TRBV7-2 and TRBJ1-2, is GAGVSQSPSNKVTEKGKDVELRCDPISGHTALYWYRQSLGQGLEFLIYFQGNSAPDKSGLPSDRFSAERTGGSVSTLTIQRTQQEDSAVYLCASKGPYFYGYTFGSGTRLTVV.